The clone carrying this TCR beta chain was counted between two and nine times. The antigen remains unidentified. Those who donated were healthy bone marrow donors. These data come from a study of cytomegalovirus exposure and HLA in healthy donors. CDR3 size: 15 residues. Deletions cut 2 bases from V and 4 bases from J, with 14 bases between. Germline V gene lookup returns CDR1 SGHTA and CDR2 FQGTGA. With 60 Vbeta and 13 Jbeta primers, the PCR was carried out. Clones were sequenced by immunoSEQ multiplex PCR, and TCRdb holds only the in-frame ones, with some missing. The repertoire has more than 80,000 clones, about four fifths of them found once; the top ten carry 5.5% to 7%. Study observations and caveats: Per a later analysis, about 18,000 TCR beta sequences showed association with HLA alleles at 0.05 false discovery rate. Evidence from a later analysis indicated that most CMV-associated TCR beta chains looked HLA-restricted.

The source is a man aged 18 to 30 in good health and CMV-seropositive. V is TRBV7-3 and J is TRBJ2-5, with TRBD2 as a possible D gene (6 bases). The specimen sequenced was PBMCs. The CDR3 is CASSLDGSVRETQYF. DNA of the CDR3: TGTGCCAGCAGCTTAGACGGGAGTGTTCGAGAGACCCAGTACTTC.